This T cell receptor beta chain appears in the sequencing data of a study of cytomegalovirus exposure and HLA in healthy donors. V was shortened by 0 bases and J by 3 bases, with 12 bases between the two germline ends. The CDR3 is 15 residues long. From germline, CDR1 is SGHNT and CDR2 YYREEE (reference sequence). The PCR employed 60 Vbeta primers together with 13 Jbeta primers. Libraries were prepared by immunoSEQ multiplex PCR; TCRdb keeps only in-frame clonotypes and omits some of them. The sample table sets out roughly 150,000 clones. Sequencing was done on a sample of PBMCs. The V call is TRBV5-4, the J call TRBJ2-5, with a tentative D call TRBD2 (6 bases). The clonotype originates from a woman in her 50s in good health and CMV-seronegative. The DNA of the CDR3 is TGTGCCAGCAGCTTGGCGGGGGAAATTGAAGAGACCCAGTACTTC. As protein: CASSLAGEIEETQYF.